The 5 T cell receptor beta chains listed next were all sequenced from one sample in a study of blood T cell repertoires in COVID-19 (dated by TCRdb to between 2020 and 2021). Preparation of the library involved the immunoSEQ multiplex PCR assay. As stored in TCRdb, this immuneACCESS dataset retains in-frame rearrangements with V and J assigned. A fraction of the clones does not appear; measured against another copy, unresolved V genes explain less than half of the discrepancy, and the remainder lacks a known reason. The sample table holds roughly 200,000 clones, of which 70% to 90% were seen once. The ten largest make up 1.5% of the sample. The sample comprised peripheral blood. These receptors all stem from a man younger than 35 with active or convalescent COVID-19.

The rearrangement links TRBV6-5 to TRBJ1-6, with TRBD1 as a possible D gene (5 bases). CDR1 is MNHEY, CDR2 SVGAGI, per germline. Trimming left V 7 bases short and J 7 bases short, with 17 bases between. There are 15 residues in the CDR3. Here the CDR3 reads CASTKRRGGNSPLHF. In nucleotides, the CDR3 is TGTGCCAGCACCAAAAGGAGGGGAGGGAATTCACCCCTCCACTTT.

The genes are TRBV3-1 (or the pseudogene TRBV3-2) and TRBJ2-7; TRBD1 matches 7 bases. V was clipped by 1 base and J by 10 bases; unmatched bases: 19. CDR3 length: 17 amino acids. Germline values: CDR1 LGHDT, CDR2 YNNKEL (reference sequence). CDR3 DNA: TGTGCCAGCAGCCAAGTAGGGAAGTTTGGGACAGCCCCACGCCAGTACTTC. Its protein product is CASSQVGKFGTAPRQYF.

CDR3 region: CASSVVSGVSLDGYTF. CDR3 in DNA: TGTGCCAGCAGCGTAGTATCCGGGGTCTCTCTGGATGGCTACACCTTC. This sequence joins TRBV9 and TRBJ1-2; D is unclear. Germline values: CDR1 SGDLS, CDR2 YYNGEE. V gave up 0 bases and J gave up 6 bases, with 18 bases separating them. The CDR3 runs 16 residues.

The chain carries TRBV28 and TRBJ2-7, with 7 bases matching TRBD1. Losses at the gene ends were 5 bases for V and 4 bases for J; bases not matched to a gene: 11. Germline loops: CDR1 MDHEN, CDR2 SYDVKM. CDR3 length equals 15 residues. This chain's CDR3 is CASSDPQGLFYEQYF. CDR3 sequence (DNA): TGTGCCAGCAGTGACCCACAGGGGCTGTTTTACGAGCAGTACTTC.

CDR3 sequence (DNA): TGTGCCAGCAGATACGGACTAGCGGGAGGAGTTGGGCAGTTCTTC. Its translation: CASRYGLAGGVGQFF. The rearrangement joins TRBV27 to TRBJ2-1; 14 nucleotides line up with TRBD2. Unmatched junction bases numbered 10, after V lost 6 bases and J lost 12 bases. The V gene's germline CDR1 is MNHEY and CDR2 SMNVEV (reference sequence). The CDR3 has 15 amino acids.